A single sample gave rise to the 24 T cell receptor beta chains below, sequenced in a study of shared clonotypes between healthy human individuals. Sequencing was performed with immunoSEQ multiplex PCR; in TCRdb, only in-frame clones are kept and a portion is missing. The table records some 1,100,000 clones, 75% to 85% of them present only once. Sequencing was performed on memory CD4+ T cells from PBMCs. Stated subset: CD45RA-negative fraction. These TCRs come from a man between 18 and 35 years old in good health. Some clones in this sample may be carry-over from other donors' samples.

The CDR3: CASSPRQGRFYTYEQYF. The CDR3 DNA reads TGCGCCAGCAGCCCCCGACAGGGTAGATTTTATACCTACGAGCAGTACTTC. The chain links TRBV5-1 to TRBJ2-7; 7 bases fit TRBD1. The germline gives CDR1 SGHRS, CDR2 YFSETQ. J gave up 2 bases and V 4 bases, and 15 bases lay outside the gene matches. The CDR3 totals 17 residues.

This clone has just one count. This chain uses TRBV2 with TRBJ2-1, with D perhaps matching TRBD1 (5 bases). The V end was cut by 5 bases, the J end by 10 bases, with 15 bases between. Germline CDR1 reads SNHLY; CDR2 reads FYNNEI. This CDR3 contains 13 residues. CDR3 in amino acids: CASSRHKGREQFF. The CDR3 bases are TGTGCCAGCAGTCGACATAAGGGGCGGGAGCAGTTCTTC.

The V call is TRBV4-3, the J call TRBJ2-3; D unresolved. Germline CDR1 and CDR2: LGHNA and YSLEER. This CDR3 spans 14 amino acids. V lost 4 bases to trimming and J lost 3 bases, with 11 bases between them. The CDR3 is CASSPLTRTDTQYF. In DNA form, the CDR3 reads TGCGCCAGCAGCCCTTTAACGCGGACAGATACGCAGTATTTT.

The chain couples TRBV30 to TRBJ1-5, with D perhaps TRBD1 (6 bases). The V gene lost 1 base and the J gene lost 3 bases, with 19 bases spanning the gap. Germline assignment: CDR1 GTSNPN and CDR2 SVGIG (reference sequence). CDR3 length equals 17 residues. The DNA for the CDR3 is TGTGCCTGGAGTGCTCCGAGGGGGAACCGGGCCAATCAGCCCCAGCATTTT. Protein product: CAWSAPRGNRANQPQHF. The entire variable domain, with the rest obtained from reference TRBV30 and TRBJ1-5, is as follows: SQTIHQWPATLVQPVGSPLSLECTVEGTSNPNLYWYRQAAGRGLQLLFYSVGIGQISSEVPQNLSASRPQDRQFILSSKKLLLSDSGFYLCAWSAPRGNRANQPQHFGDGTRLSIL.

V and J are TRBV9 and TRBJ2-1, with 10 bases lining up with TRBD2. This CDR3 is 14 amino acids long. From germline, CDR1 is SGDLS and CDR2 YYNGEE. V lost 1 base to trimming and J lost 7 bases; unmatched junction nucleotides: 2. DNA for the CDR3: TGTGCCAGCAGCGTAACTAGCGGGATAAATGAGCAGTTCTTC. Protein: CASSVTSGINEQFF.

About this clone: Other DNA sequences in this specimen translate into the identical CDR3. The chain joins TRBV18 to TRBJ2-1; 9 bases match TRBD2. CDR3 length equals 15 residues. Germline CDR1 KGHSH, CDR2 LQKENI. The J segment lost 1 base and the V segment lost 6 bases, leaving 4 bases of the junction unmatched. The DNA of the CDR3 is TGTGCCAGCTCCCCCCTAGCGGGGTCCTACAATGAGCAGTTCTTC. Translation gives CASSPLAGSYNEQFF.

This clone was observed a single time. The rearrangement links TRBV5-4 to TRBJ1-1, with D possibly being TRBD1 (6 bases). V was shortened by 0 bases and J by 0 bases, with 12 bases between the two germline ends. CDR1 is SGHNT, CDR2 YYREEE, per germline (reference sequence). The CDR3 is made up of 16 amino acids. CDR3 amino acids: CASSLAKSGVNTEAFF. The DNA of the CDR3 is TGTGCCAGCAGCTTGGCCAAATCAGGGGTGAACACTGAAGCTTTCTTT.

The gene calls are TRBV4-2 and TRBJ1-1, with 7 bases aligning to TRBD1. The CDR3 is 14 residues long. The germline CDR1 and CDR2 sequences are LGHNA and YNFKEQ. After removal of 3 bases from V and 5 bases from J, the junction contained 6 bases not matched to a gene. The CDR3 is CASSQLTGITEAFF. The DNA of the CDR3 is TGTGCCAGCAGCCAGTTGACAGGGATTACTGAAGCTTTCTTT.

This chain joins TRBV6-5 and TRBJ2-1; a possible D gene is TRBD2 (5 bases). The germline V gene has CDR1 MNHEY and CDR2 SVGAGI. The V and J ends lost 2 bases and 6 bases respectively, with 17 bases between them. The CDR3 runs to 16 residues. The CDR3 sequence is CASSYGLGVATNEQFF. The CDR3 DNA is TGTGCCAGCAGTTACGGGCTCGGGGTGGCCACCAATGAGCAGTTCTTC.

As for this clone: A much bigger clone sits one base away, suggesting this may be a read error. The V gene is TRBV7-2, the J gene TRBJ2-3; TRBD1 is a possible D gene (5 bases). The CDR3 length is 15 residues. The germline V gene encodes CDR1 SGHTA and CDR2 FQGNSA. Here the CDR3 reads CASRPPSTSTGTQYF. The CDR3 bases are TGTGCCAGCAGACCACCCTCTACCAGCACAGGTACGCAGTATTTT.

Regarding this clone: Other DNA sequences of this sample code for an identical CDR3. V gene TRBV28 combines with J gene TRBJ1-2; D gene ambiguous. Germline CDR1 reads MDHEN; CDR2 reads SYDVKM. Trimming removed 2 bases from V and 6 bases from J, with 4 bases in between. The CDR3 consists of 11 residues. The CDR3 spells CASSLRDGYTF. In nucleotides, the CDR3 is TGTGCCAGCAGTTTACGGGATGGCTACACCTTC.

V and J are TRBV11-2 and TRBJ2-7, with TRBD1 identical over 10 bases. Looked up from germline, CDR1 is SGHAT and CDR2 is FQNNGV. Trimming cost V 5 bases and J 0 bases; bases outside gene matches: 7. The CDR3 covers 16 residues. The CDR3, as DNA: TGTGCCAGCAGCCCCTGGACAGGGGGGGCCTCCTACGAGCAGTACTTC. Its translation is CASSPWTGGASYEQYF.

About this clone itself: An end of the junction does not agree with germline; a read error may underlie this. The V call is TRBV30, the J call TRBJ2-1; D gene ambiguous. This CDR3 is 13 amino acids long. Germline CDR1 reads GTSNPN; CDR2 reads SVGIG (reference sequence). The CDR3 DNA sequence: TGTGCCTGGAGCGCTGGGTCCCAAAGTGAGGAGTTCTTC. This gives the protein CAWSAGSQSEEFF.

The chain combines TRBV4-1 with TRBJ2-5; TRBD1 matches at 11 bases. Germline lookup yields CDR1 MGHRA and CDR2 YSYEKL. V shed 5 bases, J shed 4 bases, and the junction held 3 bases outside the gene matches. The CDR3 is 14 amino acids. The DNA for the CDR3 is TGCGCCAGCAGCGCGGGGACAGGGGGAGAGACCCAGTACTTC. Its protein product is CASSAGTGGETQYF.

The V and J genes are TRBV28 and TRBJ2-3; 8 bases are shared with TRBD2. Germline V CDR1 and CDR2: MDHEN, SYDVKM. The CDR3 consists of 14 residues. V shed 4 bases and J 3 bases; nucleotides not matched to a gene: 3. The CDR3 nucleotides are TGTGCCAGCAGTTCCGGGGGGGATACAGATACGCAGTATTTT. Amino acid sequence: CASSSGGDTDTQYF.

The chain is built from TRBV7-6 and TRBJ1-2, with TRBD1 matching over 8 bases. V lost 5 bases and J lost 1; bases outside the gene matches: 6. CDR1 is SGHVS and CDR2 is FNYEAQ in the germline V gene. The CDR3 consists of 15 residues. CDR3 in amino acids: CASSTRQGLNYGYTF. The CDR3 coding sequence is TGTGCCAGCAGCACCCGACAGGGGCTTAACTATGGCTACACCTTC. The full variable domain, with the rest looked up from reference TRBV7-6 and TRBJ1-2, is GAGVSQSPRYKVTKRGQDVALRCDPISGHVSLYWYRQALGQGPEFLTYFNYEAQQDKSGLPNDRFSAERPEGSISTLTIQRTEQRDSAMYRCASSTRQGLNYGYTFGSGTRLTVV.

This clone was seen once. V usage is TRBV28 and J usage is TRBJ1-3, with 9 bases aligning to TRBD1. Trimming removed 5 bases from V and 1 base from J; junction bases left unmatched: 6. This CDR3 spans 16 amino acids. CDR1 is MDHEN and CDR2 is SYDVKM in the germline V gene. For the CDR3, the DNA is TGTGCCAGCAGTATACAGGGGGCGCAGTCTGGAAACACCATATATTTT. Its protein is CASSIQGAQSGNTIYF.

This chain joins TRBV29-1 and TRBJ2-2; 7 bases agree with TRBD1. Trimming took 7 bases from V and 6 from J; bases not matched to a gene: 8. The germline V gene has CDR1 SQVTM and CDR2 ANQGSEA. The CDR3 has 13 residues. CDR3 loop: CSATPTGAGELFF. CDR3 nucleotides: TGCAGCGCGACCCCCACAGGGGCCGGGGAGCTGTTTTTT.

The chain joins TRBV5-1 to TRBJ2-7; 11 positions match TRBD2. This CDR3 contains 15 residues. Germline lookup yields CDR1 SGHRS and CDR2 YFSETQ. V shed 7 bases and J 4 bases; nucleotides not matched to a gene: 10. CDR3 sequence (DNA): TGCGCCAGCGCGGTCCTCACTAGCGGGGGATACGAGCAGTACTTC. This encodes CASAVLTSGGYEQYF.

This clone was observed a handful of times. The same CDR3 can be traced to other DNA sequences in this sample. J is TRBJ1-4 and V is TRBV19; 8 bases align to TRBD1. Germline-derived CDR1 and CDR2 are LNHDA and SQIVND (reference sequence). The CDR3 sequence is 15 residues long. V lost 6 bases, J lost 6 bases, and 9 bases stayed unmatched. The CDR3 here is CASRPQGAQHEKLFF. As DNA, the CDR3 is TGTGCCAGTAGGCCTCAGGGGGCGCAGCATGAAAAACTGTTTTTT.

V is TRBV11-2 and J is TRBJ2-1, with D possibly being TRBD1 (5 bases). The CDR3 loop spans 15 amino acids. Germline CDR1 and CDR2: SGHAT and FQNNGV. V lost 3 bases to trimming and J lost 4 bases, with 13 bases between them. The CDR3 loop is CASSFRAHEYNEQFF. The CDR3 DNA reads as TGTGCCAGCAGCTTCAGGGCCCATGAATACAATGAGCAGTTCTTC.

This clone appeared a single time. DNA of the CDR3: TGTGCCAGCTCACCCTCCGTTGTGCAAGGGGCCAACGTCCTGACTTTC. Translated: CASSPSVVQGANVLTF. The genes are TRBV18 and TRBJ2-6, with D unclear. Per the germline V gene, CDR1 is KGHSH and CDR2 is LQKENI. V lost 3 bases and J lost 4, with 13 bases in between. The CDR3 sequence is 16 residues long. Supplemented by reference TRBV18 and TRBJ2-6, the full variable domain reads NAGVMQNPRHLVRRRGQEARLRCSPMKGHSHVYWYRQLPEEGLKFMVYLQKENIIDESGMPKERFSAEFPKEGPSILRIQQVVRGDSAAYFCASSPSVVQGANVLTFGAGSRLTVL.

This chain uses TRBV7-7 with TRBJ2-5; D call uncertain. Trimming shortened V by 5 bases and J by 9 bases, and 19 bases separated the two germline ends. Germline V lookup: CDR1 SSHAT, CDR2 FNYEAQ (reference sequence). This CDR3 has 14 amino acids. DNA of the CDR3: TGTGCCAGCAGCACCGGACCGGCGGACGCTCCCCAGTACTTC. Translating gives CASSTGPADAPQYF.

This clone has a handful of counts. The chain employs TRBV2 and TRBJ1-1; TRBD1 aligns across 8 bases. Germline V CDR1 and CDR2: SNHLY, FYNNEI. Trimming removed 3 bases from V and 0 bases from J; junction bases left unmatched: 3. This CDR3 is 15 amino acids long. Here the CDR3 DNA reads TGTGCCAGCAGTGAGCAGGGGGCTATGAACACTGAAGCTTTCTTT. It specifies CASSEQGAMNTEAFF. Full variable domain (remainder filled in from reference TRBV2 and TRBJ1-1): EPEVTQTPSHQVTQMGQEVILRCVPISNHLYFYWYRQILGQKVEFLVSFYNNEISEKSEIFDDQFSVERPDGSNFTLKIRSTKLEDSAMYFCASSEQGAMNTEAFFGQGTRLTVV.